A single sample is the source of the 20 T cell receptor beta chains below, sequenced in a study of metastatic and nonmetastatic thyroid tumors. No treatment had been given to any patient before thyroid surgery. TCRdb re-called the PCR reads via MiXCR. The sample lists roughly 48,000 clones, approximately 15% occurring once. The sample taken for sequencing was blood. The receptors here all came from a female donor with papillary thyroid cancer or a benign thyroid nodule (not recorded which). Some clones in this sample may be carry-over from other donors' samples.

Remarks on this clone: One end of the junction varies from germline; a read error may be responsible. This chain joins TRBV19 and TRBJ2-2, with D tentatively TRBD1 (6 bases). Germline V gene data show CDR1 as LNHDA and CDR2 as SQIVND (reference sequence). The CDR3 runs 17 residues. The CDR3 region has the DNA TGTGCCAGTATCCGGGTCCGGGACACAGCGAACACCGGTGAGCTGTTTTTT. This encodes CASIRVRDTANTGELFF.

This clone has ten or more counts. The chain combines TRBV19 with TRBJ2-1; possible D gene TRBD2, 5 bases. The CDR3 runs to 14 residues. Trimming took 5 bases from V and 8 from J, leaving 16 bases between them. CDR1 and CDR2 (germline): LNHDA, SQIVND (reference sequence). The CDR3 spells CASSGRLEGDEQFF. The CDR3 nucleotides are TGTGCCAGTAGTGGTCGTCTAGAGGGCGATGAGCAGTTCTTC.

This clone was recorded many times. The V and J genes are TRBV2 and TRBJ1-5; D not resolved. The CDR3 totals 14 residues. Germline CDR1 reads SNHLY; CDR2 reads FYNNEI. The V gene lost 2 bases and the J gene lost 3 bases, with 8 bases spanning the gap. In DNA form, the CDR3 reads TGTGCCAGCAGTGAATCCCAAGTCAATCAGCCCCAGCATTTT. This encodes CASSESQVNQPQHF.

The gene calls are TRBV12-3 or TRBV12-4 and TRBJ1-4, with D hard to call. The CDR3 covers 11 residues. V was clipped by 2 bases and J by 11 bases, with 6 bases between them. CDR3 nucleotides: TGTGCCAGCAGTTTAAACGGCAAACTGTTTTTT. Translating gives CASSLNGKLFF.

About this clone: Different DNA sequences within this sample yield the same CDR3. DNA of the CDR3: TGTGCCAGCTCACTCACTGGTACTAGCGACGCCGAGCAGTACTTC. This gives the protein CASSLTGTSDAEQYF. J is TRBJ2-7 and V is TRBV18, with TRBD2 matching over 7 bases. CDR1 and CDR2 from the germline V gene are KGHSH and LQKENI. This CDR3 comprises 15 residues. The V and J ends lost 4 bases and 6 bases, in that order; junction bases with no gene match: 12. The whole variable domain, remainder taken from reference TRBV18 and TRBJ2-7, is NAGVMQNPRHLVRRRGQEARLRCSPMKGHSHVYWYRQLPEEGLKFMVYLQKENIIDESGMPKERFSAEFPKEGPSILRIQQVVRGDSAAYFCASSLTGTSDAEQYFGPGTRLTVT.

This clone occurred many times. For the CDR3, the DNA is TGTGCCACCAGTGATCCCCCGGGGGGGAGCTCCTACAATGAGCAGTTCTTC. Its protein product is CATSDPPGGSSYNEQFF. The V and J genes are TRBV24-1 and TRBJ2-1; 8 positions agree with TRBD2. The CDR3 is made up of 17 amino acids. Germline V CDR1 and CDR2: KGHDR, SFDVKD. V lost 3 bases and J lost 0; bases outside the gene matches: 6.

J is TRBJ1-3 and V is TRBV6-1, with TRBD1 as a possible D gene (5 bases). The V gene's germline CDR1 is MNHNS and CDR2 SASEGT. This CDR3 has 15 amino acids. Trimming cost V 6 bases and J 0 bases, with 12 bases left between them. The CDR3 sequence: CASSATGTSGNTIYF. For the CDR3, the DNA is TGTGCCAGCAGCGCTACCGGGACCTCTGGAAACACCATATATTTT.

J is TRBJ2-1 and V is TRBV27, with 10 nucleotides matching TRBD2. Germline CDR1 reads MNHEY; CDR2 reads SMNVEV (reference sequence). Trimming cost V 6 bases and J 1 base; bases outside gene matches: 6. The CDR3 runs to 16 residues. The CDR3 sequence is CASSSGTSESYNEQFF. The DNA of the CDR3 is TGTGCCAGCAGCTCCGGGACTAGCGAGTCCTACAATGAGCAGTTCTTC.

This clone was recorded many times. The chain is built from TRBV4-1 and TRBJ1-6; TRBD1 agrees at 10 bases. The CDR3 totals 16 residues. The V gene end was trimmed by 0 bases and the J gene end by 9 bases; junction bases not matched to a gene: 5. Germline V gene sequence: CDR1 MGHRA, CDR2 YSYEKL. CDR3 protein: CASSQDRTGGVSPLHF. The CDR3, as DNA: TGCGCCAGCAGCCAAGATAGGACAGGGGGAGTTTCACCCCTCCACTTT.

About this clone: This could be a read error, since a much larger clone is one nucleotide away. The same CDR3 arises from other DNA sequences in this sample as well. The gene calls are TRBV7-9 and TRBJ2-5; TRBD1 is a possible D gene (6 bases). V was shortened by 10 bases and J by 2 bases, with 17 bases between the two germline ends. CDR3 size: 14 residues. CDR1 is SEHNR and CDR2 is FQNEAQ in the germline V gene (reference sequence). This chain's CDR3 is CAIRGIWAQETQYF. In DNA, the CDR3 is TGTGCCATCAGGGGAATTTGGGCTCAAGAGACCCAGTACTTC.

This clone was detected many times. The chain couples TRBV7-6 to TRBJ2-5; D may correspond to TRBD1 or TRBD2 (6 bases each). The CDR3 extends over 16 amino acids. The V end lost 2 bases, the J end lost 2 bases, and 15 bases lay between the germline ends. Germline V gene data show CDR1 as SGHVS and CDR2 as FNYEAQ. The CDR3 DNA follows: TGTGCCAGCAGCTTAAGGCGGGACAATCAGCAAGAGACCCAGTACTTC. Translated: CASSLRRDNQQETQYF.

This clone was detected ten times or more. The chain uses TRBV24-1 and TRBJ2-5; D call uncertain. The CDR3 has 15 amino acids. The germline V gene encodes CDR1 KGHDR and CDR2 SFDVKD. V was pared by 2 bases and J by 5 bases, with 14 bases between. The CDR3 protein is CATSDSWIAGETQYF. Here the CDR3 DNA reads TGTGCCACCAGTGATTCCTGGATCGCCGGGGAGACCCAGTACTTC.

Notes on this clone: Since a much larger clone is just one base distant, this may be a read error. Other DNA sequences from this sample encode an identical CDR3 as well. This chain joins TRBV27 and TRBJ2-7, with 7 bases identical to TRBD2. The CDR3 length is 14 residues. Germline assignment: CDR1 MNHEY and CDR2 SMNVEV (reference sequence). The ends lost 5 bases at V and 2 bases at J; junction bases unmatched: 6. DNA for the CDR3: TGTGCCAGCAGTAGGCGGGAGAATCCCTACGAGCAGTACTTC. It translates to CASSRRENPYEQYF.

In this sample, this clone turned up many times. The chain uses TRBV18 and TRBJ1-3; 7 nucleotides line up with TRBD1. CDR1 and CDR2 from the germline V gene are KGHSH and LQKENI. V dropped 3 bases and J dropped 4; count of bases not matched to a gene: 9. The CDR3 totals 16 residues. The CDR3 region has the DNA TGTGCCAGCTCACCTTCCGACAGGGCGAGAGGAAACACCATATATTTT. Amino acids: CASSPSDRARGNTIYF.

This clone was found many times. The V and J genes are TRBV2 and TRBJ2-3; no clear D gene. Trimming removed 4 bases at V and 2 bases at J, with 22 bases between. Looked up from germline, CDR1 is SNHLY and CDR2 is FYNNEI. The CDR3 covers 18 residues. CDR3 bases: TGTGCCAGCAGTGTCAGTAGCCAACTGCCCCTAAACACAGATACGCAGTATTTT. The encoded protein is CASSVSSQLPLNTDTQYF. Drawing the rest from reference TRBV2 and TRBJ2-3, the complete variable domain is EPEVTQTPSHQVTQMGQEVILRCVPISNHLYFYWYRQILGQKVEFLVSFYNNEISEKSEIFDDQFSVERPDGSNFTLKIRSTKLEDSAMYFCASSVSSQLPLNTDTQYFGPGTRLTVL.

This clone appeared a few times. DNA for the CDR3: TGTGCCAGCAGCCGGGGACAGGGACCAGCCAATGAGCAGTTCTTC. Amino acids: CASSRGQGPANEQFF. The gene calls are TRBV19 and TRBJ2-1; 9 bases are shared with TRBD1. Trimming at V came to 9 bases and at J to 6 bases, leaving 12 bases not matched to a gene. The V gene's germline CDR1 is LNHDA and CDR2 SQIVND (reference sequence). This CDR3 has 15 residues. The variable domain in full, completed from reference TRBV19 and TRBJ2-1, reads DGGITQSPKYLFRKEGQNVTLSCEQNLNHDAMYWYRQDPGQGLRLIYYSQIVNDFQKGDIAEGYSVSREKKESFPLTVTSAQKNPTAFYLCASSRGQGPANEQFFGPGTRLTVL.

This clone was seen repeatedly, ten times or more. A read error may be the cause here, since a much bigger clone is one base away. The chain links TRBV28 to TRBJ2-2, with D possibly being TRBD2 (5 bases). Germline lookup yields CDR1 MDHEN and CDR2 SYDVKM. The CDR3 consists of 11 residues. Here the CDR3 DNA reads TGTGGATCAGAGGGCACCGGGGAGCTGTTTTTT. Residues: CGSEGTGELFF.

This clone has a count of ten or more. The J gene is TRBJ1-2, the V gene TRBV28, with a possible D match to TRBD1 (6 bases). The CDR3 extends over 16 amino acids. From germline, CDR1 is MDHEN and CDR2 SYDVKM. The V end was cut by 6 bases, the J end by 1 base, with 18 bases between. CDR3 in amino acids: CASSGRSRGRNYGYTF. The CDR3 region has the DNA TGTGCCAGCAGCGGGAGGAGCAGGGGACGTAACTATGGCTACACCTTC.

This clone was observed a few times. Mismatch with germline at one junction end may stem from a read error. The gene calls are TRBV6-1 and TRBJ2-7; D is possibly TRBD2 (5 bases). The length of the CDR3 is 13 residues. Germline CDR1 reads MNHNS; CDR2 reads SASEGT. CDR3 protein: CASRRTGVYQQYF. The CDR3 DNA reads TGTGCCAGCAGACGAACCGGGGTCTACCAGCAGTACTTC.

This clone was seen many times. The chain has TRBV15 and TRBJ1-4; D not certain. Per germline, CDR1 LNHNV and CDR2 YYDKDF (reference sequence). Trimming cost V 0 bases and J 4 bases, with 15 bases left between them. This CDR3 comprises 17 residues. The CDR3 sequence: CATSRDGSVGSNEKLFF. The CDR3 DNA reads as TGTGCCACCAGCAGAGATGGGTCAGTTGGGAGTAATGAAAAACTGTTTTTT.